A single sample is the source of the 12 T cell receptor beta chains below, sequenced in a study of blood T cell repertoires in COVID-19 (dated by TCRdb to about 2020). Library preparation employed the immunoSEQ multiplex PCR assay. TCRdb re-hosts the immuneACCESS table, in-frame sequences only. Its copies lack some clones; in the studies checked, an unresolved V gene accounts for under half of them, and the cause for the rest is not known. This sample holds roughly 520,000 clones; roughly 90% were observed only once. The ten largest clonotypes hold around 1.9% of the sample. The sample consisted of PBMCs or T cells enriched from blood (not recorded which). Source of these receptors: a woman in her thirties or forties who had recovered from COVID-19.

V usage is TRBV7-8 and J usage is TRBJ2-1, with 9 bases matching TRBD1. Per the germline V gene, CDR1 is SGHVS and CDR2 is FQNEAQ. J gave up 6 bases and V 4 bases, and 1 base lay outside the gene matches. CDR3 length equals 13 residues. CDR3 nucleotide sequence: TGTGCCAGCAGCTCGGACAGGGGCAATGAGCAGTTCTTC. Its protein product is CASSSDRGNEQFF. Full variable domain (outside the CDR3, taken from reference TRBV7-8 and TRBJ2-1): GAGVSQSPRYKVAKRGQDVALRCDPISGHVSLFWYQQALGQGPEFLTYFQNEAQLDKSGLPSDRFFAERPEGSVSTLKIQRTQQEDSAVYLCASSSDRGNEQFFGPGTRLTVL.

The V call is TRBV2, the J call TRBJ1-6, with 7 bases matching TRBD1. The CDR3 has 13 amino acids. V lost 4 bases to trimming and J lost 9 bases; unmatched junction nucleotides: 3. Germline V gene data show CDR1 as SNHLY and CDR2 as FYNNEI. Here the CDR3 DNA reads TGTGCCAGCAGTGTCGCAGGGGGTTCACCCCTCCACTTT. Its translation: CASSVAGGSPLHF.

The chain combines TRBV13 with TRBJ1-6; maybe TRBD1 (5 bases). V was shortened by 0 bases and J by 5 bases, with 8 bases between the two germline ends. Germline V CDR1 and CDR2: PRHDT, FYEKMQ (reference sequence). The CDR3 loop spans 15 amino acids. This chain's CDR3 is CASSLGLRDNSPLHF. The CDR3 DNA reads TGTGCCAGCAGCTTAGGCCTCAGGGATAATTCACCCCTCCACTTT. The full variable domain, completed using reference TRBV13 and TRBJ1-6, is AAGVIQSPRHLIKEKRETATLKCYPIPRHDTVYWYQQGPGQDPQFLISFYEKMQSDKGSIPDRFSAQQFSDYHSELNMSSLELGDSALYFCASSLGLRDNSPLHFGNGTRLTVT.

The chain links TRBV7-6 to TRBJ1-3; no reliable D call. The CDR3 loop spans 16 amino acids. The V gene's germline CDR1 is SGHVS and CDR2 FNYEAQ. V shed 1 base and J shed 0 bases, with 10 bases lying between them. The CDR3 loop reads CASSLVRADSGNTIYF. The CDR3 DNA follows: TGTGCCAGCAGCTTAGTTCGAGCGGACTCTGGAAACACCATATATTTT.

This chain links TRBV19 with TRBJ1-4; 9 bases line up with TRBD1. This CDR3 contains 15 residues. Germline V CDR1 and CDR2: LNHDA, SQIVND (reference sequence). Trimming took 4 bases from V and 6 from J; bases not matched to a gene: 6. The CDR3 nucleotides read TGTGCCAGTAGTAGGGGACAGGGCGGGGATGAAAAACTGTTTTTT. Its translation is CASSRGQGGDEKLFF.

The V call is TRBV3-1 (or the pseudogene TRBV3-2), the J call TRBJ2-7, with TRBD2 identical over 9 bases. Germline CDR1 reads LGHDT; CDR2 reads YNNKEL (reference sequence). The CDR3 consists of 17 residues. V was pared by 1 base and J by 2 bases, with 9 bases of the junction left unmatched. For the CDR3, the DNA is TGTGCCAGCAGCCAAGGCAGCCCCGGGACTAGCCCCTACGAGCAGTACTTC. Protein product: CASSQGSPGTSPYEQYF.

This clone was seen a single time. V gene TRBV7-2 combines with J gene TRBJ1-1, with D unresolved. The CDR3 consists of 12 residues. CDR1 SGHTA and CDR2 FQGNSA come from the germline V gene. V gave up 2 bases and J gave up 8 bases, with 9 bases separating them. CDR3 sequence (DNA): TGTGCCAGCAGCTTAATTAGAAAAGAAGCTTTCTTT. Protein product: CASSLIRKEAFF.

The CDR3, as DNA: TGTGCCAGCAGCCTTGGGACTTTGGGCAATGAGCAGTTCTTC. The encoded protein is CASSLGTLGNEQFF. V gene TRBV28 combines with J gene TRBJ2-1; maybe TRBD2 (6 bases). Trimming pared 6 bases from V and 6 bases from J, leaving 15 bases between. The CDR3 spans 14 residues. Germline values: CDR1 MDHEN, CDR2 SYDVKM.

The chain carries TRBV7-2 and TRBJ2-3; 15 positions agree with TRBD2. Unmatched junction bases numbered 4, after V lost 0 bases and J lost 0 bases. Looked up from germline, CDR1 is SGHTA and CDR2 is FQGNSA. CDR3 size: 19 residues. The CDR3 DNA sequence: TGTGCCAGCAGCTTAGCGGGACTAGCGGGAGGCCTTAGCACAGATACGCAGTATTTT. It is translated as CASSLAGLAGGLSTDTQYF.

Remarks on this clone: Within the sample, other DNA sequences also encode this same CDR3. This chain connects TRBV19 to TRBJ1-5; TRBD1 matches 8 bases. With 8 bases clipped from V and 4 bases from J, the junction kept 1 base outside the gene matches. The germline V gene encodes CDR1 LNHDA and CDR2 SQIVND (reference sequence). The length of the CDR3 is 12 residues. CDR3 DNA: TGTGCCAGTCGACAGGGGAATCAGCCCCAGCATTTT. It is translated as CASRQGNQPQHF.

The CDR3 sequence: CASSVGTSGRAVQETQYF. As DNA, the CDR3 is TGTGCCAGCAGTGTCGGGACTAGCGGGAGGGCGGTCCAAGAGACCCAGTACTTC. This chain joins TRBV6-1 and TRBJ2-5, with 16 bases fitting TRBD2. The V gene's germline CDR1 is MNHNS and CDR2 SASEGT. CDR3 length equals 18 residues. Germline trimming cut 4 bases from V and 1 base from J; bases unmatched to any gene: 6.

V usage is TRBV4-3 and J usage is TRBJ1-2; D gene ambiguous. Per the germline V gene, CDR1 is LGHNA and CDR2 is YSLEER. The CDR3 sequence is 14 residues long. V lost 2 bases and J lost 2, with 9 bases in between. Here the CDR3 DNA reads TGCGCCAGCAGCCAAAGGCCGGGGAACTATGGCTACACCTTC. Translating it yields CASSQRPGNYGYTF.